The 15 T cell receptor beta chains below come from one sample, sequenced in a study of shared clonotypes between healthy human individuals (TCRdb year 2020). The receptor library was made with the immunoSEQ multiplex PCR assay. The source is immuneACCESS, and TCRdb retained only in-frame sequences with V and J called. Part of the clones is not carried over; for the studies checked, unresolved V genes explain less than half of this, and the remainder is unexplained. For this sample the table gives 740,000 or so clones, of which around three quarters were detected only once. 1.5% to 2% of the sample rests with the top ten. The specimen was memory CD4+ T cells sorted from blood. The sample's cell subset or site label, decoded: CD45RA-negative fraction. The receptor set was obtained from a woman aged 25 to 45 in good health.

This chain joins TRBV21-1 and TRBJ2-7; the D call in the table, TRBD2, was not verified against the DNA. TRBV21-1 is a documented pseudogene. The CDR3 length is 11 residues. This CDR3 reads CASSWLAEKGF. CDR3 coding DNA: TGTGCCAGCAGCTGGTTAGCAGAAAAAGGCTTC.

The V call is TRBV7-2, the J call TRBJ2-7; D not resolved. CDR3 size: 12 residues. Germline V CDR1 and CDR2: SGHTA, FQGNSA. Trimming stripped 5 bases from V and 6 bases from J, with 11 bases between. The CDR3, as DNA: TGTGCCAGCAGCCCTGGTTGGGCCGAGCAGTACTTC. Its protein product is CASSPGWAEQYF.

The chain carries TRBV10-1 and TRBJ2-4, with D unresolved. The CDR3 has 14 residues. Germline assignment: CDR1 WNHNN and CDR2 SYGVQD (reference sequence). Trimming cost V 0 bases and J 0 bases, with 3 bases left between them. The CDR3 here is CASSESLAKNIQYF. CDR3 bases: TGCGCCAGCAGTGAGTCGTTAGCCAAAAACATTCAGTACTTC.

The CDR3 reads CASSFQGGGNQPQHF. The CDR3 region has the DNA TGTGCCAGCAGCTTTCAAGGTGGGGGAAATCAGCCCCAGCATTTT. The chain is built from TRBV7-2 and TRBJ1-5, with D perhaps matching TRBD1 (5 bases). Trimming left V 3 bases short and J 4 bases short, with 13 bases between. Germline loops: CDR1 SGHTA, CDR2 FQGNSA. This CDR3 region has 15 residues.

The CDR3 loop is CASSLGQVRKETQYF. The CDR3 coding sequence is TGTGCCAGCAGCTTGGGACAGGTTCGAAAAGAGACCCAGTACTTC. This chain connects TRBV7-3 to TRBJ2-5; 8 bases are a match to TRBD1. V lost 3 bases and J lost 3; bases outside the gene matches: 6. Looked up from germline, CDR1 is SGHTA and CDR2 is FQGTGA. There are 15 residues in the CDR3.

This clone occurred once. The chain uses TRBV18 and TRBJ2-1; the D is unclear. CDR3 length equals 16 residues. Germline values: CDR1 KGHSH, CDR2 LQKENI. V lost 0 bases to trimming and J lost 3 bases, with 12 bases between them. The CDR3 coding sequence is TGTGCCAGCTCACCACCCGGGTCCGTGGACTACAATGAGCAGTTCTTC. This codes for CASSPPGSVDYNEQFF.

The rearrangement links TRBV9 to TRBJ1-1, with D possibly being TRBD1 (5 bases). This CDR3 has 13 residues. The V gene lost 4 bases and the J gene lost 9 bases, with 16 bases spanning the gap. CDR1 and CDR2 from the germline V gene are SGDLS and YYNGEE. The CDR3 DNA reads as TGTGCCAGCAGCTCCCAGGGTGTGGAAAAAGCTTTCTTT. It encodes CASSSQGVEKAFF.

This clone was observed once. Other DNA sequences from this sample encode an identical CDR3 as well. V gene TRBV7-8 combines with J gene TRBJ1-5; D perhaps matches TRBD1 (5 bases). Germline V gene sequence: CDR1 SGHVS, CDR2 FQNEAQ. This CDR3 is 13 amino acids long. V lost 3 bases and J lost 4, with 7 bases in between. The DNA of the CDR3 is TGTGCCAGCAGCTTCCAGGGAAATCAGCCCCAGCATTTT. It translates to CASSFQGNQPQHF.

The rearrangement joins TRBV28 to TRBJ2-7; 8 bases match TRBD1. Germline CDR1 is MDHEN and CDR2 is SYDVKM. CDR3 length equals 17 residues. Trimming took 3 bases from V and 5 from J; bases not matched to a gene: 15. The CDR3 protein is CASSFSPVTGVRNEQYF. The CDR3 coding sequence is TGTGCCAGCAGTTTCTCGCCTGTGACAGGGGTTCGTAACGAGCAGTACTTC.

The chain combines TRBV7-2 with TRBJ2-1, with D perhaps TRBD2 (6 bases). V lost 2 bases to trimming and J lost 5 bases, with 10 bases between them. This CDR3 is 14 amino acids long. Germline CDR1 reads SGHTA; CDR2 reads FQGNSA. The CDR3 bases are TGTGCCAGCAGCTTAACGCGGGAAAACAATGAGCAGTTCTTC. As protein: CASSLTRENNEQFF.

The J gene is TRBJ2-7, the V gene TRBV2; 10 bases are a match to TRBD2. Germline assignment: CDR1 SNHLY and CDR2 FYNNEI. V was pared by 6 bases and J by 2 bases, with 7 bases of the junction left unmatched. The CDR3 totals 15 residues. The CDR3 nucleotides are TGTGCCAGCAGGGGAGCGGGAGGGCGGACCTACGAGCAGTACTTC. As protein: CASRGAGGRTYEQYF.

This clone turned up a few times. The J gene is TRBJ1-4, the V gene TRBV19, with D perhaps matching TRBD1 (5 bases). Germline assignment: CDR1 LNHDA and CDR2 SQIVND (reference sequence). V was cut by 3 bases and J by 8 bases, with 16 bases left in between. The CDR3 runs 15 residues. This CDR3 is CASSIGGAGREKLFF. CDR3 DNA sequence: TGTGCCAGTAGTATTGGAGGGGCAGGGAGAGAAAAACTGTTTTTT.

The gene calls are TRBV18 and TRBJ2-1, with D hard to call. Germline values: CDR1 KGHSH, CDR2 LQKENI. The CDR3 has 15 residues. The V end was cut by 3 bases, the J end by 2 bases, with 11 bases between. The CDR3 protein is CASSPRHETYNEQFF. CDR3 sequence (DNA): TGTGCCAGCTCACCTCGACACGAGACCTACAATGAGCAGTTCTTC.

The V and J genes are TRBV27 and TRBJ1-1; 7 positions match TRBD1. Germline-derived CDR1 and CDR2 are MNHEY and SMNVEV (reference sequence). CDR3 length equals 14 residues. Trimming took 1 base from V and 11 from J; bases not matched to a gene: 10. CDR3 nucleotide sequence: TGTGCCAGCAGTTTATTGGGGACAGTAGGGAATGCTTTCTTT. It encodes CASSLLGTVGNAFF.

The genes are TRBV28 and TRBJ1-1; D might be TRBD1 (6 bases). This CDR3 spans 13 amino acids. Trimming cost V 5 bases and J 7 bases, with 14 bases left between them. Germline V gene sequence: CDR1 MDHEN, CDR2 SYDVKM. The CDR3 DNA reads as TGTGCCAGCAGTGGGGGGGCAGCACGTGAAGCTTTCTTT. Translating gives CASSGGAAREAFF. Together with reference TRBV28 and TRBJ1-1, the CDR3 gives the full variable domain: DVKVTQSSRYLVKRTGEKVFLECVQDMDHENMFWYRQDPGLGLRLIYFSYDVKMKEKGDIPEGYSVSREKKERFSLILESASTNQTSMYLCASSGGAAREAFFGQGTRLTVV.